This T cell receptor (beta chain) came from a study of T cells after yellow fever vaccination. Findings and caveats of the study: Relatively few clonotypes were ones that appeared in both CD4 and CD8 compartments. FACS-sorted repertoires could harbor abundant contaminating bulk-population clonotypes. A weaker but faster secondary response was observed, peaking on day 5 versus 15.

J lost 0 bases, V lost 0 bases, and 2 bases had no gene match. The germline gives CDR1 SGHTA, CDR2 FQGNSA. The CDR3 totals 17 residues. This clonotype was observed a handful of times. Its cognate antigen is unknown. TCR cDNA was made by 5'RACE template switching, adding a universal primer site and UMIs. TCRdb fed the 5' RACE reads into MiXCR, producing one record per CDR3 protein. The repertoire holds approximately 550,000 distinct CDR3 sequences, with about 13% as singletons. The starting material was PBMCs, obtained on the day of the yellow fever booster vaccination. The chain carries TRBV7-2 and TRBJ1-1; 12 bases fit TRBD1. The TCR sequence derives from a man younger than 45 who received the YFV17D yellow fever vaccine. CDR3 nucleotide sequence: TGTGCCAGCAGCTTAGCCGGGACAGGGGGCATGAACACTGAAGCTTTCTTT. It translates to CASSLAGTGGMNTEAFF.